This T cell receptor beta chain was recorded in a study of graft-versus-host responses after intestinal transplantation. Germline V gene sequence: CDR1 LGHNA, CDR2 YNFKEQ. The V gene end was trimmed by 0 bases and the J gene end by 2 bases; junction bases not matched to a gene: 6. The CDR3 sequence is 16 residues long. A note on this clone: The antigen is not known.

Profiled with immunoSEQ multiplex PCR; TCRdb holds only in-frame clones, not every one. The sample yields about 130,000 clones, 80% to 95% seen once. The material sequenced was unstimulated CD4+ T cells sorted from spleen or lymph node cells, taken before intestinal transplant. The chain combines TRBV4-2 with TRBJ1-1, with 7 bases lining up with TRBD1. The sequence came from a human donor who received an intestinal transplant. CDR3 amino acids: CASSQEGSGGNTEAFF. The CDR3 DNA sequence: TGTGCCAGCAGCCAAGAGGGATCAGGGGGTAACACTGAAGCTTTCTTT.